This is a list of T cell receptor beta chains from one sample in a study of shared clonotypes between healthy human individuals. The table came from immunoSEQ multiplex PCR; TCRdb's copy has only in-frame clones and leaves some out. The data show around 700,000 clones, with 90% to 95% seen just once and approximately 24% held by the top ten. What was sequenced was naive CD8+ T cells sorted from blood. The receptors derive from a man aged 25 to 40 in good health. CDR3s leave out the opening cysteine and the closing phenylalanine or tryptophan. Each record gives: J gene, clone size, V gene, D gene, CDR3 protein. A D gene is named only where the DNA matches it firmly. Clone size, where shown, is once, few, many, or a class for clones that have expanded.

j_gene: TRBJ2-1
abundance: .
v_gene: TRBV19
d_gene: .
CDR3aa: ASSIAEYNEQF

j_gene: TRBJ2-5
abundance: .
v_gene: TRBV7-3
d_gene: TRBD2
CDR3aa: ASSRGTSGVQETQY

j_gene: TRBJ2-7
abundance: .
v_gene: TRBV20-1
d_gene: .
CDR3aa: SARSSEQY

j_gene: TRBJ2-1
abundance: .
v_gene: TRBV6-5
d_gene: .
CDR3aa: ASRGTQYNEQF

j_gene: TRBJ2-7
abundance: .
v_gene: TRBV28
d_gene: TRBD1
CDR3aa: ASTGFGYEQY

j_gene: TRBJ2-1
abundance: once
v_gene: TRBV27
d_gene: TRBD2
CDR3aa: ASSLSPQLAGTYNEQF

j_gene: TRBJ2-3
abundance: .
v_gene: TRBV27
d_gene: .
CDR3aa: ASSSGTDTQY

j_gene: TRBJ2-1
abundance: .
v_gene: TRBV5-1
d_gene: .
CDR3aa: ASTNRDFPPNEQF

j_gene: TRBJ2-7
abundance: .
v_gene: TRBV9
d_gene: .
CDR3aa: ASSRNTYEQY

j_gene: TRBJ2-1
abundance: .
v_gene: TRBV10-3
d_gene: TRBD1
CDR3aa: AISDPGTGGPGEQF

j_gene: TRBJ2-3
abundance: .
v_gene: TRBV7-9
d_gene: .
CDR3aa: ASSESSDTQY

j_gene: TRBJ2-7
abundance: .
v_gene: TRBV7-9
d_gene: .
CDR3aa: ASREAGAGEQY

j_gene: TRBJ1-1
abundance: .
v_gene: TRBV6-5
d_gene: TRBD1
CDR3aa: ASSYGTGNTEAF

j_gene: TRBJ1-1
abundance: .
v_gene: TRBV10-3
d_gene: .
CDR3aa: AISVYPEAGYTEAF

j_gene: TRBJ2-7
abundance: .
v_gene: TRBV9
d_gene: .
CDR3aa: ASSVGWASEQY

j_gene: TRBJ2-7
abundance: few
v_gene: TRBV7-9
d_gene: .
CDR3aa: ASSPNPYEQY

j_gene: TRBJ2-7
abundance: .
v_gene: TRBV13
d_gene: TRBD2
CDR3aa: ASSLGTSGRGEQY

j_gene: TRBJ2-7
abundance: .
v_gene: TRBV5-4
d_gene: TRBD2
CDR3aa: ASSLGIAGAYEQY

j_gene: TRBJ2-1
abundance: .
v_gene: TRBV30
d_gene: .
CDR3aa: AWSVEVYNEQF

j_gene: TRBJ2-2
abundance: .
v_gene: TRBV4-1
d_gene: TRBD2
CDR3aa: ASSLAGIIGELF

j_gene: TRBJ2-7
abundance: .
v_gene: TRBV7-9
d_gene: TRBD1
CDR3aa: ASSLEDRGRQGESYEQY

j_gene: TRBJ2-1
abundance: once
v_gene: TRBV11-2
d_gene: TRBD2
CDR3aa: ASSLDSPLAGEDNEQF

j_gene: TRBJ2-7
abundance: few
v_gene: TRBV6-5
d_gene: .
CDR3aa: ASRLTSGAYEQY

j_gene: TRBJ2-5
abundance: .
v_gene: TRBV4-1
d_gene: .
CDR3aa: ASSQERGSGYQETQY

j_gene: TRBJ2-7
abundance: .
v_gene: TRBV27
d_gene: TRBD2
CDR3aa: ASSLTSGTLYEQY

j_gene: TRBJ2-1
abundance: .
v_gene: TRBV19
d_gene: .
CDR3aa: ASSPAGGENEQF

j_gene: TRBJ1-1
abundance: .
v_gene: TRBV27
d_gene: .
CDR3aa: ASSFLIGDTEAF

j_gene: TRBJ2-7
abundance: .
v_gene: TRBV7-9
d_gene: .
CDR3aa: ASSAPRTDESYEQY

j_gene: TRBJ2-1
abundance: few
v_gene: TRBV28
d_gene: TRBD1
CDR3aa: ASTLKSGQAKYNEQF

j_gene: TRBJ2-7
abundance: .
v_gene: TRBV2
d_gene: .
CDR3aa: ASSEGPGAVHHEQY

j_gene: TRBJ1-3
abundance: .
v_gene: TRBV5-1
d_gene: .
CDR3aa: ASSLAEASGNTIY

j_gene: TRBJ2-7
abundance: .
v_gene: TRBV7-8
d_gene: .
CDR3aa: ASSLAPAYEQY

j_gene: TRBJ1-2
abundance: .
v_gene: TRBV7-9
d_gene: .
CDR3aa: ASSQTRTDGYT

j_gene: TRBJ2-1
abundance: .
v_gene: TRBV4-1
d_gene: .
CDR3aa: ASSQGPGGRPYNEQF

j_gene: TRBJ2-1
abundance: .
v_gene: TRBV7-9
d_gene: .
CDR3aa: ASSTGDNEQF

j_gene: TRBJ2-7
abundance: .
v_gene: TRBV7-8
d_gene: TRBD2
CDR3aa: ASSLSPRLAGESSYEQY

j_gene: TRBJ2-7
abundance: .
v_gene: TRBV10-1
d_gene: .
CDR3aa: ASSESRGGKGGVLEQY

j_gene: TRBJ2-7
abundance: .
v_gene: TRBV28
d_gene: .
CDR3aa: ASSSRDPTKMGYYEQY

j_gene: TRBJ2-1
abundance: once
v_gene: TRBV9
d_gene: .
CDR3aa: ASSGPRGGVAYNEQF

j_gene: TRBJ2-7
abundance: .
v_gene: TRBV27
d_gene: TRBD1
CDR3aa: ASSSGQGTREQY

j_gene: TRBJ2-3
abundance: .
v_gene: TRBV7-9
d_gene: .
CDR3aa: ASSLTEAASTDTQY

j_gene: TRBJ2-7
abundance: .
v_gene: TRBV7-9
d_gene: TRBD2
CDR3aa: ASSSIAGGYEQY

j_gene: TRBJ2-7
abundance: .
v_gene: TRBV28
d_gene: TRBD1
CDR3aa: ASSPMTGDGEQY

j_gene: TRBJ1-5
abundance: .
v_gene: TRBV27
d_gene: .
CDR3aa: ASSPLTPRGAQPQH